The 25 T cell receptor beta chains reported below all come from one sample, sequenced in a study of T cells in tuberculosis. The repertoire was sequenced with immunoSEQ multiplex PCR; TCRdb's copy has only in-frame clones and lacks some. The profile shows some 40,000 clones, around 95% of them singletons. Sequenced material: PBMCs. The receptors stem from a donor aged 10-30 years with latent tuberculosis or without tuberculosis infection.

The V gene is TRBV18, the J gene TRBJ2-2; D is unclear. Trimming cost V 1 base and J 1 base, with 4 bases left between them. The V gene's germline CDR1 is KGHSH and CDR2 LQKENI. This CDR3 is built from 14 residues. In nucleotides, the CDR3 is TGTGCCAGCTCACCACTTCGGAACACCGGGGAGCTGTTTTTT. Encoded protein: CASSPLRNTGELFF.

J is TRBJ2-4 and V is TRBV2; 7 bases map to TRBD1. The V and J ends lost 4 bases and 8 bases, in that order; junction bases with no gene match: 8. CDR1 and CDR2 (germline): SNHLY, FYNNEI. The CDR3 consists of 14 residues. This chain's CDR3 is CASSVSEGGHIQYF. The CDR3 DNA follows: TGTGCCAGCAGTGTGTCGGAAGGGGGCCACATTCAGTACTTC. Looking up the rest from reference TRBV2 and TRBJ2-4 gives the full variable domain: EPEVTQTPSHQVTQMGQEVILRCVPISNHLYFYWYRQILGQKVEFLVSFYNNEISEKSEIFDDQFSVERPDGSNFTLKIRSTKLEDSAMYFCASSVSEGGHIQYFGAGTRLSVL.

The rearrangement links TRBV2 to TRBJ2-7, with D unclear. The CDR3 runs to 14 residues. V was shortened by 6 bases and J by 0 bases, with 12 bases between the two germline ends. The V gene's germline CDR1 is SNHLY and CDR2 FYNNEI. CDR3 coding DNA: TGTGCCAGCAGCCCTGTGAGGAGCTCCTACGAGCAGTACTTC. Residues: CASSPVRSSYEQYF.

This clone occurred once. This sequence joins TRBV30 and TRBJ1-4, with a weak D call TRBD1 (6 bases). V gave up 3 bases and J gave up 12 bases, with 17 bases separating them. Per the germline V gene, CDR1 is GTSNPN and CDR2 is SVGIG (reference sequence). This CDR3 is 13 amino acids long. The CDR3 loop is CAWRYRVSTELFF. Written as DNA, the CDR3 is TGTGCCTGGAGATACAGGGTTTCGACGGAACTGTTTTTT.

The chain links TRBV23-1 to TRBJ2-1, with a weak D call TRBD1 (6 bases). TRBV23-1 is assigned to the ORF class and has an uncertain function. This CDR3 region has 15 residues. V dropped 0 bases and J dropped 6 bases, with 12 bases sitting between them. For the CDR3, the DNA is TGCGCCAGCAGTCAATCAAAGACAGGCCGCAATGAGCAGTTCTTC. It specifies CASSQSKTGRNEQFF.

This chain joins TRBV5-1 and TRBJ1-1, with no clear D. The V end lost 7 bases, the J end lost 3 bases, and 16 bases lay between the germline ends. The CDR3 spans 14 residues. The germline CDR1 and CDR2 sequences are SGHRS and YFSETQ. The CDR3 region is CASGIGLGHTEAFF. CDR3 DNA sequence: TGCGCCAGCGGCATTGGGCTCGGCCACACTGAAGCTTTCTTT.

The chain combines TRBV29-1 with TRBJ2-1, with 7 bases fitting TRBD1. This CDR3 is built from 15 residues. CDR1 SQVTM and CDR2 ANQGSEA come from the germline V gene. CDR3 bases: TGCAGTGCCCAGACAGGGAAAAGGGCCTACAATGAGCAGTTCTTC. This gives the protein CSAQTGKRAYNEQFF.

The chain employs TRBV12-2 and TRBJ2-7; TRBD1, the table's D call, was not compared with the DNA. TRBV12-2 is a pseudogene locus. The CDR3 contains 15 residues. CDR3 region: CASRPQNRTGQEQYF. CDR3 in DNA: TGTGCAAGTCGCCCCCAGAATCGGACAGGGCAAGAGCAGTACTTC.

The rearrangement uses TRBV19 and TRBJ2-1; D is undetermined. Germline CDR1 is LNHDA and CDR2 is SQIVND (reference sequence). V lost 8 bases and J lost 0, with 17 bases in between. The length of the CDR3 is 16 residues. CDR3 amino acids: CASGPQTRSSYNEQFF. The CDR3 coding sequence is TGTGCCAGTGGCCCTCAGACTCGGAGCTCCTACAATGAGCAGTTCTTC.

This rearrangement joins TRBV18 to TRBJ1-6; D uncertain. Germline V gene data show CDR1 as KGHSH and CDR2 as LQKENI. Trimming cost V 3 bases and J 7 bases, with 7 bases left between them. This CDR3 is 13 amino acids long. The CDR3 is CASSPSLNSPLHF. CDR3 nucleotide sequence: TGTGCCAGCTCACCGAGTTTAAATTCACCCCTCCACTTT.

V usage is TRBV4-1 and J usage is TRBJ2-2; TRBD2 agrees at 14 bases. Per the germline V gene, CDR1 is MGHRA and CDR2 is YSYEKL. V shed 4 bases and J 0 bases; nucleotides not matched to a gene: 4. There are 18 residues in the CDR3. CDR3 nucleotides: TGCGCCAGCAGCCTTGGACTAGCGGGGGGTCCGAACACCGGGGAGCTGTTTTTT. This encodes CASSLGLAGGPNTGELFF.

This clone has a single count. The chain couples TRBV5-1 to TRBJ1-4; perhaps TRBD1 as D (5 bases). Trimming took 2 bases from V and 0 from J, leaving 8 bases between them. Germline-derived CDR1 and CDR2 are SGHRS and YFSETQ. The CDR3 is 15 amino acids. This chain's CDR3 is CASSFGTTTNEKLFF. Written as DNA, the CDR3 is TGCGCCAGCAGCTTCGGGACTACAACTAATGAAAAACTGTTTTTT.

V and J are TRBV11-2 and TRBJ2-3; no clear D gene. V was clipped by 1 base and J by 3 bases, with 8 bases between them. The CDR3 is 14 residues long. Per the germline V gene, CDR1 is SGHAT and CDR2 is FQNNGV. CDR3 sequence (DNA): TGTGCCAGCAGCTTAGGAGGTCAGACAGATACGCAGTATTTT. It is translated as CASSLGGQTDTQYF.

The chain joins TRBV19 to TRBJ1-5, with a possible D match to TRBD1 (5 bases). This CDR3 contains 16 residues. With 6 bases removed from V and 11 bases from J, the gap between germline ends came to 26 bases. The germline CDR1 and CDR2 sequences are LNHDA and SQIVND (reference sequence). CDR3 residues: CASSPDRDEVWRSQHF. Here the CDR3 DNA reads TGTGCCAGTAGCCCCGACAGAGATGAGGTTTGGCGGTCCCAGCATTTT. Variable domain in full (rest from reference TRBV19 and TRBJ1-5): DGGITQSPKYLFRKEGQNVTLSCEQNLNHDAMYWYRQDPGQGLRLIYYSQIVNDFQKGDIAEGYSVSREKKESFPLTVTSAQKNPTAFYLCASSPDRDEVWRSQHFGDGTRLSIL.

This clone appeared once. V is TRBV7-9 and J is TRBJ2-7, with D possibly matching TRBD2 (6 bases). CDR1 is SEHNR, CDR2 FQNEAQ, per germline (reference sequence). V dropped 4 bases and J dropped 9 bases, with 16 bases sitting between them. This CDR3 is 13 amino acids long. The chain's CDR3 is CASSYSSEEGQYF. The DNA for the CDR3 is TGTGCCAGCAGCTATAGTAGTGAGGAGGGGCAGTACTTC. The complete variable domain, with remaining parts taken from reference TRBV7-9 and TRBJ2-7, reads DTGVSQNPRHKITKRGQNVTFRCDPISEHNRLYWYRQTLGQGPEFLTYFQNEAQLEKSRLLSDRFSAERPKGSFSTLEIQRTEQGDSAMYLCASSYSSEEGQYFGPGTRLTVT.

The chain recombines TRBV6-5 with TRBJ2-5; 16 bases are shared with TRBD2. Germline assignment: CDR1 MNHEY and CDR2 SVGAGI. V dropped 5 bases and J dropped 7; count of bases not matched to a gene: 4. CDR3 length: 15 amino acids. The CDR3 spells CASSRGTSGGVTQYF. CDR3 nucleotide sequence: TGTGCCAGCAGTCGTGGGACTAGCGGGGGGGTGACCCAGTACTTC.

This chain connects TRBV19 to TRBJ1-3; 8 positions match TRBD1. The CDR3 contains 16 residues. Germline V CDR1 and CDR2: LNHDA, SQIVND (reference sequence). V shed 7 bases and J 0 bases; nucleotides not matched to a gene: 8. This CDR3 is CASTPGQAPSGNTIYF. The DNA for the CDR3 is TGTGCCAGTACCCCGGGACAGGCCCCCTCTGGAAACACCATATATTTT.

This clone has just one count. The V gene is TRBV19, the J gene TRBJ2-7; TRBD2 agrees at 9 bases. The CDR3 has 14 amino acids. The V gene's germline CDR1 is LNHDA and CDR2 SQIVND (reference sequence). Trimming cost V 7 bases and J 4 bases; bases outside gene matches: 8. CDR3 sequence: CASKARGGFYEQYF. The CDR3 DNA is TGTGCCAGTAAAGCGCGGGGGGGATTTTACGAGCAGTACTTC.

The chain employs TRBV5-8 and TRBJ2-5; 7 bases are a match to TRBD2. Germline assignment: CDR1 SGHTS and CDR2 YDEGEE. The CDR3 length is 14 residues. The junction had 8 bases not matched to a gene; V was cut back by 4 bases and J by 5 bases. Here the CDR3 reads CASSTRTSVETQYF. CDR3 DNA: TGTGCCAGCAGCACCCGGACTAGTGTGGAGACCCAGTACTTC.

The chain links TRBV6-5 to TRBJ1-6, with D perhaps matching TRBD1 (5 bases). The CDR3 contains 16 residues. V lost 0 bases, J lost 6 bases, and 12 bases lay in between. Per the germline V gene, CDR1 is MNHEY and CDR2 is SVGAGI. In nucleotides, the CDR3 is TGTGCCAGCAGTTACTCGGGGGGTAATGGTAATTCACCCCTCCACTTT. Translation gives CASSYSGGNGNSPLHF.

This chain uses TRBV7-8 with TRBJ1-2; D remains unclear. The CDR3 runs to 16 residues. Per germline, CDR1 SGHVS and CDR2 FQNEAQ. Deletions cut 4 bases from V and 1 base from J, with 16 bases between. The CDR3 DNA follows: TGTGCCAGCAGCTATGCCACGGGGTCAATTAACTATGGCTACACCTTC. It codes for CASSYATGSINYGYTF.

This clone was counted once. The V call is TRBV5-1, the J call TRBJ2-7; D remains unclear. The CDR3 sequence is 12 residues long. V lost 0 bases and J lost 4, with 5 bases in between. From germline, CDR1 is SGHRS and CDR2 YFSETQ. This CDR3 reads CASSLDGYEQYF. DNA of the CDR3: TGCGCCAGCAGCTTGGACGGTTACGAGCAGTACTTC.

The chain joins TRBV30 to TRBJ2-7; 10 bases agree with TRBD1. The CDR3 is 14 amino acids. Germline trimming cut 0 bases from V and 2 bases from J; bases unmatched to any gene: 1. CDR1 is GTSNPN and CDR2 is SVGIG in the germline V gene (reference sequence). The CDR3 DNA reads as TGTGCCTGGAGTGTCGGGACAGGGGCCTACGAGCAGTACTTC. Amino acids: CAWSVGTGAYEQYF.

CDR3 sequence reads: CASPNPGQAYNEQFF. Here the CDR3 DNA reads TGTGCTAGCCCTAACCCGGGACAGGCTTACAATGAGCAGTTCTTC. The rearrangement links TRBV12-5 to TRBJ2-1, with TRBD1 matching over 8 bases. In germline, CDR1 is LGHNT, CDR2 FRNRAP. The ends lost 9 bases at V and 4 bases at J; junction bases unmatched: 11. The CDR3 has 15 residues.

This sequence joins TRBV9 and TRBJ2-2; possibly TRBD2 for D (7 bases). The CDR3 runs to 19 residues. Trimming left V 4 bases short and J 1 base short, with 23 bases between. Germline lookup yields CDR1 SGDLS and CDR2 YYNGEE. CDR3 in DNA: TGTGCCAGCAGCCTTTTCCCTGGGGGGGCTATCATGAACACCGGGGAGCTGTTTTTT. Its protein product is CASSLFPGGAIMNTGELFF. Combining the CDR3 with reference TRBV9 and TRBJ2-2 gives the whole variable domain DSGVTQTPKHLITATGQRVTLRCSPRSGDLSVYWYQQSLDQGLQFLIQYYNGEERAKGNILERFSAQQFPDLHSELNLSSLELGDSALYFCASSLFPGGAIMNTGELFFGEGSRLTVL.